This TCR beta chain was identified in a study of blood T cell repertoires in COVID-19. CDR3 size: 18 residues. The J segment lost 2 bases and the V segment lost 5 bases, leaving 8 bases of the junction unmatched. Germline V CDR1 and CDR2: SEHNR, FQNEAQ (reference sequence). In assigning cohorts, the study relied on participant-reported clinical history. Either two negative PCRs, clearance, or symptom resolution qualified Cohort 3 donors as recovered. The protocol was immunoSEQ multiplex PCR, while the TCRdb copy is restricted to in-frame clones and leaves out a portion. The sample includes roughly 450,000 clones, about 90% of them seen just once.

Material: PBMCs or T cells enriched from blood (not recorded which). The clonotype was recovered from a man aged 18 to 35 who had recovered from COVID-19. This chain connects TRBV7-9 to TRBJ2-5; 16 bases align to TRBD2. The CDR3 is CASSPGLAGGPDQETQYF. The CDR3 nucleotides read TGTGCCAGCAGCCCGGGACTAGCGGGAGGGCCTGATCAAGAGACCCAGTACTTC. The variable domain in full, completed from reference TRBV7-9 and TRBJ2-5, reads DTGVSQNPRHKITKRGQNVTFRCDPISEHNRLYWYRQTLGQGPEFLTYFQNEAQLEKSRLLSDRFSAERPKGSFSTLEIQRTEQGDSAMYLCASSPGLAGGPDQETQYFGPGTRLLVL.